The 3 T cell receptor beta chains given below trace back to one sample, sequenced in a study of blood T cell repertoires in COVID-19. Profiling relied on immunoSEQ multiplex PCR, and the TCRdb table lists in-frame clones only, not all of them. The table records 250,000 to 300,000 clones, approximately 91% of them present only once. Sequencing was done on a sample of PBMCs or T cells enriched from blood (not recorded which). These receptors came from a woman in her 40s with acute COVID-19.

This chain links TRBV5-5 with TRBJ1-1; D possibly corresponds to TRBD1 (5 bases). The germline gives CDR1 SGHKS, CDR2 YYEKEE (reference sequence). Between the trimmed V and J ends, which lost 3 bases and 10 bases, there was a span of 16 bases. The CDR3 has 13 residues. In DNA form, the CDR3 reads TGTGCCAGCAGCTCGTCAGGGTTCTTCGGAGCTTTCTTT. This translates into CASSSSGFFGAFF. The full variable domain, completed using reference TRBV5-5 and TRBJ1-1, is DAGVTQSPTHLIKTRGQQVTLRCSPISGHKSVSWYQQVLGQGPQFIFQYYEKEERGRGNFPDRFSARQFPNYSSELNVNALLLGDSALYLCASSSSGFFGAFFGQGTRLTVV.

The V and J genes are TRBV14 and TRBJ2-7; 11 positions agree with TRBD2. Germline CDR1 and CDR2: SGHDN and FVKESK. V was clipped by 4 bases and J by 0 bases; unmatched bases: 8. This CDR3 spans 17 amino acids. The CDR3 nucleotides are TGTGCCAGCAGCCCCGGGACTAGCGGACGAAGCTCCTACGAGCAGTACTTC. Amino acid sequence: CASSPGTSGRSSYEQYF. The full variable domain, completed using reference TRBV14 and TRBJ2-7, is EAGVTQFPSHSVIEKGQTVTLRCDPISGHDNLYWYRRVMGKEIKFLLHFVKESKQDESGMPNNRFLAERTGGTYSTLKVQPAELEDSGVYFCASSPGTSGRSSYEQYFGPGTRLTVT.

The chain couples TRBV27 to TRBJ1-2, with D possibly matching TRBD1 (5 bases). V shed 2 bases and J shed 7 bases, with 14 bases lying between them. The CDR3 extends over 14 amino acids. The germline V gene has CDR1 MNHEY and CDR2 SMNVEV (reference sequence). As DNA, the CDR3 is TGTGCCAGCAGTTTACCTGGGGCCCGCGGTGGCTACACCTTC. This gives the protein CASSLPGARGGYTF.